This entry features one T cell receptor beta chain sequence. Other DNA variants within this sample encode the same CDR3. The data belong to a study of blood T cell repertoires in COVID-19. Study details: Acute and convalescent COVID-19 specimens originated in the United States, Italy and Spain. PBMCs, B-cell-depleted T cells, or T cells were the source of the cDNA or gDNA that made up the material.

The ends were cut back, 1 base at V and 1 base at J, with 6 bases in the middle. The CDR3 loop spans 15 amino acids. Germline lookup yields CDR1 SGHRS and CDR2 YFSETQ. Authors' methods: Estimation of nucleated cell counts was performed using reference gene primer amplification. Produced via immunoSEQ multiplex PCR; TCRdb's table is partial and in-frame only. V, J and clone size reflect that table, while D and trimming were determined from the DNA. The table includes 300,000 to 450,000 clones, over 75% detected once. Cohorts were assigned according to the clinical history that participants reported. Sample: PBMCs or T cells enriched from blood (not recorded which). The V call is TRBV5-1, the J call TRBJ2-6, with D hard to call. The receptor comes from a man between 40 and 49 years old in a cohort exposed to, infected with or recovered from COVID-19 (not recorded which). The CDR3 reads CASSLTTSGANVLTF. The CDR3 DNA is TGCGCCAGCAGCTTGACTACGTCTGGGGCCAACGTCCTGACTTTC.